Listed below are T cell receptor beta chains from one sample, sequenced in a study of CD8 T cell repertoires and HIV-1 epitope variants. Profiled with immunoSEQ multiplex PCR; TCRdb holds only in-frame clones, not every one. This table holds several thousand clones, roughly 70% found once. No antigen has been assigned to these receptors. The sample consisted of cultured CD8+ T cells derived from PBMCs. These receptors all stem from a male donor with HIV. The CDR3 runs from the conserved cysteine through the conserved F or W. Fields, in order: J gene, V gene, D gene, clone size, CDR3 protein, CDR3 DNA. D genes are given only for firm matches. Only some rows state a clone size, as once, few, many or a class for expanded clones.

TRBJ2-3,TRBV11-3,NA,NA,CASSPPPGDTQYF,TGTGCCAGCAGCCCCCCGCCCGGGGATACGCAGTATTTT
TRBJ2-7,TRBV29-1,TRBD1,NA,CSPGGSFYEQYF,TGCAGCCCAGGGGGCTCCTTCTACGAGCAGTACTTC
TRBJ2-2,TRBV27,TRBD2,once,CASSFLAGGNTGELFF,TGTGCCAGCAGTTTCTTAGCGGGAGGGAACACCGGGGAGCTGTTTTTT
TRBJ2-1,TRBV2,NA,once,CASRIRGVDEQFF,TGTGCCAGCAGAATAAGAGGGGTGGATGAGCAGTTCTTC
TRBJ2-7,TRBV4-2,TRBD1,NA,CASSLGQYLREQYF,TGTGCCAGCAGCTTGGGACAGTACCTTCGTGAGCAGTACTTC
TRBJ2-7,TRBV5-8,NA,NA,CASSRWGGKEKANEQYF,TGTGCCAGCAGCCGGTGGGGCGGTAAGGAGAAGGCGAACGAGCAGTACTTC
TRBJ2-1,TRBV30,NA,NA,CAWSNPWKGEADEQFF,TGTGCCTGGAGTAACCCCTGGAAGGGAGAAGCCGATGAGCAGTTCTTC
TRBJ2-4,TRBV14,NA,once,CASSQGSDRLAKNIQYF,TGTGCCAGCAGCCAAGGGTCGGACAGACTAGCCAAAAACATTCAGTACTTC
TRBJ2-1,TRBV7-2,TRBD2,NA,CASSLSGSDNEQFF,TGTGCCAGCAGCTTGAGCGGGAGCGACAATGAGCAGTTCTTC
TRBJ2-1,TRBV6-6,NA,NA,CASRGGWERFHEQFF,TGTGCCAGCAGGGGGGGATGGGAGAGGTTTCATGAGCAGTTCTTC
TRBJ2-2,TRBV29-1,TRBD2,NA,CSGGTINTGELFF,TGCAGCGGGGGGACTATCAACACCGGGGAGCTGTTTTTT
TRBJ2-7,TRBV19,NA,NA,CASSIGAGSYEQYF,TGTGCCAGTAGTATAGGGGCAGGATCCTACGAGCAGTACTTC
TRBJ1-1,TRBV19,NA,NA,CASSSLGADSLGDTEAFF,TGTGCCAGTAGTTCCCTTGGGGCCGACAGCCTGGGGGACACTGAAGCTTTCTTT
TRBJ1-2,TRBV6-5,NA,few,CASSYSQTGNGYTF,TGTGCCAGCAGTTACAGTCAGACGGGCAATGGCTACACCTTC
TRBJ2-1,TRBV28,TRBD2,NA,CASSVSGILFHEQFF,TGTGCCAGCAGTGTGAGCGGGATCCTTTTCCATGAGCAGTTCTTC
TRBJ1-5,TRBV21-1,NA,NA,CASSGKTQGINSNQPQHF,TGTGCCAGCAGCGGTAAGACGCAGGGGATTAATAGCAATCAGCCCCAGCATTTT
TRBJ1-1,TRBV13,NA,few,CASSAFLNTEAFF,TGTGCCAGCAGCGCCTTCTTGAACACTGAAGCTTTCTTT
TRBJ2-7,TRBV4-2,NA,NA,CASSPGQMNYEQYF,TGTGCCAGCAGCCCCGGACAAATGAACTACGAGCAGTACTTC
TRBJ2-7,TRBV27,NA,few,CASSLLPSSDDEQYF,TGTGCCAGCAGTTTGCTACCGTCAAGCGACGACGAGCAGTACTTC
TRBJ2-5,TRBV6-5,TRBD1,NA,CASSYSDRGKETQYF,TGTGCCAGCAGTTACTCGGACAGGGGGAAAGAGACCCAGTACTTC
TRBJ1-1,TRBV19,NA,NA,CASSRGGTEAFF,TGTGCCAGTAGTAGGGGTGGGACTGAAGCTTTCTTT
TRBJ1-5,TRBV7-2,TRBD1,NA,CASSLVQGDNQPQHF,TGTGCCAGCAGCTTAGTACAGGGGGACAATCAGCCCCAGCATTTT
TRBJ2-7,TRBV6-1,NA,NA,CASSYGATYEQYF,TGTGCCAGCAGTTATGGGGCCACCTACGAGCAGTACTTC
TRBJ2-7,TRBV6-5,TRBD1,NA,CASSYRTGSYEQYF,TGTGCCAGCAGTTACCGGACAGGCTCCTACGAGCAGTACTTC
TRBJ2-7,TRBV27,TRBD1,NA,CASSGGQGSYEQYF,TGTGCCAGCAGTGGCGGACAGGGTTCCTACGAGCAGTACTTC
TRBJ2-1,TRBV5-1,TRBD1,NA,CASSQTGGNEQFF,TGCGCCAGCAGCCAGACAGGGGGCAATGAGCAGTTCTTC
TRBJ1-3,TRBV7-9,TRBD1,few,CASRIEGARGNTIYF,TGTGCCAGCAGAATAGAGGGGGCCCGTGGAAACACCATATATTTT
TRBJ2-2,TRBV5-6,TRBD2,NA,CASSAFGAGANTGELFF,TGTGCCAGCAGCGCCTTCGGGGCGGGGGCGAACACCGGGGAGCTGTTTTTT
TRBJ2-7,TRBV7-3,NA,NA,CASSFGGGDTYEQYF,TGTGCCAGCAGCTTTGGCGGAGGAGACACCTACGAGCAGTACTTC
TRBJ1-4,TRBV4-3,NA,NA,CASSQVRDRATNEKLFF,TGCGCCAGCAGCCAAGTTAGGGACCGTGCAACTAATGAAAAACTGTTTTTT
TRBJ1-6,TRBV19,TRBD1,few,CASSRGRDRASPLHF,TGTGCCAGTAGCAGGGGCCGCGACAGGGCTTCACCCCTCCACTTT
TRBJ2-5,TRBV29-1,TRBD2,NA,CSVALAGEETQYF,TGCAGCGTGGCCCTAGCGGGGGAAGAGACCCAGTACTTC
TRBJ1-6,TRBV7-2,NA,few,CASSLSYNSPLHF,TGTGCCAGCAGCTTAAGTTATAATTCACCCCTCCACTTT
TRBJ1-5,TRBV6-5,NA,few,CASSYIGGNQPQHF,TGTGCCAGCAGTTACATCGGGGGCAATCAGCCCCAGCATTTT
TRBJ2-7,TRBV11-2,TRBD1,few,CASSPVGTEVF,TGTGCCAGCAGCCCAGTCGGGACAGAGGTCTTC
TRBJ1-2,TRBV27,NA,NA,CASSAGAEGGYTF,TGTGCCAGCAGTGCAGGAGCCGAGGGTGGCTACACCTTC
TRBJ2-3,TRBV9,TRBD1,medium-sized,CASSAIQGPPFTDTQYF,TGTGCCAGCAGCGCCATACAGGGGCCTCCCTTCACAGATACGCAGTATTTT
TRBJ2-5,TRBV7-9,TRBD1,NA,CASSPLPGQGEETQYF,TGTGCCAGCAGCCCCCTCCCGGGACAGGGAGAGGAGACCCAGTACTTC
TRBJ1-1,TRBV5-4,NA,few,CASSLDRNTEAFF,TGTGCCAGCAGCTTGGACAGAAACACTGAAGCTTTCTTT
TRBJ2-4,TRBV28,NA,few,CASSSGTPDVGIQYF,TGTGCCAGCAGTTCCGGGACCCCTGATGTGGGCATTCAGTACTTC
TRBJ2-1,TRBV19,NA,NA,CASSIVQGENEQFF,TGTGCCAGTAGTATAGTTCAGGGTGAAAATGAGCAGTTCTTC
TRBJ1-1,TRBV9,NA,NA,CASSGGRNTEAFF,TGTGCCAGCTCCGGGGGGCGGAACACTGAAGCTTTCTTT
TRBJ2-5,TRBV10-2,NA,few,CASSESYLVTAPAQETQYF,TGCGCCAGCAGTGAGTCGTATTTAGTAACAGCCCCAGCACAAGAGACCCAGTACTTC
TRBJ2-3,TRBV7-8,TRBD2,few,CASSLATSGDTQYF,TGTGCCAGCAGCTTAGCGACTAGCGGAGATACGCAGTATTTT
TRBJ2-7,TRBV4-2,NA,NA,CASSQDLGSYEQYF,TGTGCCAGCAGCCAAGATCTTGGAAGCTACGAGCAGTACTTC
TRBJ2-1,TRBV11-2,NA,NA,CASSFRDSYNEQFF,TGTGCCAGCAGCTTTAGGGACTCGTACAATGAGCAGTTCTTC
TRBJ2-3,TRBV4-3,TRBD1,NA,CASSLLPGGTGGSTQYF,TGCGCCAGCAGCCTCCTACCCGGAGGGACAGGGGGTAGTACGCAGTATTTT
TRBJ1-1,TRBV28,TRBD1,NA,CASSEPTGGVKEAFF,TGTGCCAGCAGTGAGCCCACAGGGGGGGTTAAGGAAGCTTTCTTT
TRBJ2-3,TRBV6-6,NA,NA,CASRTPNTDTQYF,TGTGCCAGCAGGACACCGAACACAGATACGCAGTATTTT
TRBJ1-1,TRBV27,NA,NA,CASSLSGVATEAFF,TGTGCCAGCAGTTTATCCGGTGTCGCCACTGAAGCTTTCTTT
TRBJ2-3,TRBV7-9,NA,NA,CASSFSTDTQYF,TGTGCCAGCAGCTTTAGCACAGATACGCAGTATTTT
TRBJ2-1,TRBV7-9,TRBD2,NA,CASSGTSGGWYNEQFF,TGTGCCAGCAGTGGGACTAGCGGAGGTTGGTACAATGAGCAGTTCTTC
TRBJ1-5,TRBV28,TRBD1,few,CASSSGTGNQPQHF,TGTGCCAGCAGTTCCGGGACAGGGAATCAGCCCCAGCATTTT
TRBJ2-7,TRBV10-1,NA,few,CASSETGTSYEQYF,TGCGCCAGCAGTGAGACAGGGACATCCTACGAGCAGTACTTC
TRBJ2-1,TRBV6-1,TRBD2,NA,CATQTSGRYNEQFF,TGTGCCACCCAAACTAGCGGCAGGTACAATGAGCAGTTCTTC
TRBJ1-1,TRBV28,NA,NA,CASSLLGRTEAFF,TGTGCCAGCAGTTTATTGGGTAGGACTGAAGCTTTCTTT